This is a list of T cell receptor beta chains from one sample in a study of blood T cell repertoires in COVID-19. The protocol was immunoSEQ multiplex PCR, while the TCRdb copy is restricted to in-frame clones and leaves out a portion. The repertoire has 240,000 or so clones, around three quarters of them found once; the top ten carry around 3.2%. The sequenced material came from peripheral blood. The receptors stem from a woman of 80 years or more with acute or convalescent COVID-19. The CDR3 runs from the conserved cysteine through the conserved F or W. The D gene is left open where the match is weak. Not every row has a clone size; where given, it reads once, few, many or a size class.

j_call,v_call,d_call,clone_size,cdr3_nt,cdr3_aa
TRBJ2-5,TRBV3-1/TRBV3-2,.,.,TGTGCCAGCAGCCAAGCATTCGAGACCCAGTACTTC,CASSQAFETQYF
TRBJ1-2,TRBV29-1,.,.,TGCAGCGCCGGGAGTGGGGCTAACTATGGCTACACCTTC,CSAGSGANYGYTF
TRBJ2-5,TRBV5-1,TRBD2,.,TGCGCCAGCAGCTTGGATGGCGGGGGGCGAGGGGAGACCCAGTACTTC,CASSLDGGGRGETQYF
TRBJ2-5,TRBV6-1,TRBD2,.,TGTGCCAGCAGTGAACAGGGAGGGAGGAACTGGGAGACCCAGTACTTC,CASSEQGGRNWETQYF
TRBJ2-1,TRBV20-1,.,.,TGCAGTGCTAGTTCATCCGGAGGGACTAATGAGCAGTTCTTC,CSASSSGGTNEQFF
TRBJ2-5,TRBV5-5,.,.,TGTGCCAGCAGCTTGGGACAGGGAGGAAGGGAGACCCAGTACTTC,CASSLGQGGRETQYF
TRBJ2-3,TRBV6-2/TRBV6-3,TRBD2,once,TGTGCCAGCAGTTATTATCGCGGGGGGGCGGGAGATACGCAGTATTTT,CASSYYRGGAGDTQYF
TRBJ1-1,TRBV18,.,.,TGTGCCAGCTCCACTGGCGGGATGAACACTGAAGCTTTCTTT,CASSTGGMNTEAFF
TRBJ2-7,TRBV11-3,TRBD1,.,TGTGCCAGCAGCCCCCCGGGACAGATCCTCTCCTACGAGCAGTACTTC,CASSPPGQILSYEQYF
TRBJ1-2,TRBV29-1,.,.,TGCAGCGTTTATAACTATGGCTACACCTTC,CSVYNYGYTF
TRBJ2-5,TRBV20-1,.,.,TGCAGTGGAAACAGGGACGGGACCCAGTACTTC,CSGNRDGTQYF
TRBJ2-1,TRBV7-8,.,.,TGTGCCAGCAGCCCGGCGGGGGCTGTTGCTAATGAGCAGTTCTTC,CASSPAGAVANEQFF
TRBJ2-3,TRBV7-3,.,few,TGTGCCAGCAGCCCCCGTCTGACAGGGACTAGCACAGATACGCAGTATTTT,CASSPRLTGTSTDTQYF
TRBJ1-4,TRBV4-3,.,many,TGCGCCAGCAGCCCAATCCCCGGACGGACTATAGGAGAAAAACTGTTTTTT,CASSPIPGRTIGEKLFF
TRBJ1-1,TRBV2,.,few,TGTGCCAGCAGCGGCCATACAGAGAACACTGAAGCTTTCTTT,CASSGHTENTEAFF
TRBJ1-2,TRBV2,.,.,TGTGCCAGCAGGTACCGTGGACCGGGACACCCGGTCCTTTACACCTTC,CASRYRGPGHPVLYTF
TRBJ1-4,TRBV9,TRBD1,.,TGTGCCAGCAGCGCACTCTCGCAGGGGGCTAATGAAAAACTGTTTTTT,CASSALSQGANEKLFF
TRBJ2-3,TRBV5-8,.,few,TGTGCCAGCAGCTTGTGGGGGCCTAGCACAGATACGCAGTATTTT,CASSLWGPSTDTQYF
TRBJ1-5,TRBV7-8,TRBD1,.,TGTGCCAGCAGCTTACAGACAGGGAATCAGCCCCAGCATTTT,CASSLQTGNQPQHF
TRBJ2-7,TRBV2,.,.,TGTGCCAGCAGCATTACTAAAGAGCAGTACTTC,CASSITKEQYF
TRBJ2-5,TRBV6-6,TRBD1,.,TGTGCCAGCATAATGCGGGGCAGGGGGCGGGAGACCCAGTACTTC,CASIMRGRGRETQYF
TRBJ2-7,TRBV6-1,TRBD2,once,TGTGCCAGCAGTGAAGCGGTCCTCACGCGGGGGCTAGCGGGAGGATACGAGCAGTACTTC,CASSEAVLTRGLAGGYEQYF
TRBJ1-5,TRBV9,TRBD1,.,TGTGCCAGCAGCGCCGGGACAGGGGATCAGCCCCAGCATTTT,CASSAGTGDQPQHF
TRBJ1-3,TRBV19,.,.,TGTGCCAGTAGTATAGAGGTGGCCTCTGGAAACACCATATATTTT,CASSIEVASGNTIYF
TRBJ2-5,TRBV6-1,TRBD2,.,TGTGCCAGCAGTGAAGGCCGCGGAGCGGGGGTTAGGGGGACCCAGTACTTC,CASSEGRGAGVRGTQYF
TRBJ1-1,TRBV7-9,TRBD1,.,TGTGCCAGCAGCTCCGCAGGGGGCACTGAAGCTTTCTTT,CASSSAGGTEAFF
TRBJ1-4,TRBV5-5,.,.,TGTGCCAGCAGCGTTGCCGGCTCAGGCAGGGGTGAAAAACTGTTTTTT,CASSVAGSGRGEKLFF
TRBJ1-2,TRBV7-2,TRBD1,.,TGTGCCAGCAGCTTCCGGGACAGGGGTATAGGCTACACCTTC,CASSFRDRGIGYTF
TRBJ2-1,TRBV29-1,TRBD2,.,TGCAGCGTAGAGGGACTAGCGGGATACAATGAGCAGTTCTTC,CSVEGLAGYNEQFF
TRBJ2-7,TRBV7-2,.,once,TGTGCCAGCAGCGAGACAGTTTTCTACGAGCAGTACTTC,CASSETVFYEQYF
TRBJ1-5,TRBV6-2/TRBV6-3,TRBD1,.,TGTGCCAGCAGTTACTCGGCGGGACAGGGGGTGTCCCACAATCAGCCCCAGCATTTT,CASSYSAGQGVSHNQPQHF
TRBJ2-3,TRBV12-5,.,few,TGTGCTAGTGGTTTGGTACAGCCAGGGCCGGATACGCAGTATTTT,CASGLVQPGPDTQYF
TRBJ2-7,TRBV12-3/TRBV12-4,.,once,TGTGCCAGCAAACAGGGAAGGGAGCAGTACTTC,CASKQGREQYF
TRBJ1-2,TRBV10-3,TRBD1,.,TGTGCCATCAGTGAAGGTGGGGACAGGGCGGGCTACACCTTC,CAISEGGDRAGYTF
TRBJ2-2,TRBV9,TRBD1,.,TGTGCCAGCAGCCCGGGACAGGGAATCACCGGGGAGCTGTTTTTT,CASSPGQGITGELFF
TRBJ2-5,TRBV6-6,.,.,TGTGCCAGCAGTTACTCGGGGGGAGGAGGGCAAGAGACCCAGTACTTC,CASSYSGGGGQETQYF
TRBJ1-2,TRBV12-3/TRBV12-4,TRBD1,once,TGTGCCAGCAGCCTGGGACAGCTGCGAGGCTACACCTTC,CASSLGQLRGYTF
TRBJ2-5,TRBV4-2,.,.,TGTGCCAGCAGCCGAACCCCGGGGGGCGGCCAAGAGACCCAGTACTTC,CASSRTPGGGQETQYF
TRBJ2-1,TRBV11-2,.,.,TGTGCCAGCAGCCTTATCAATGAGCAGTTCTTC,CASSLINEQFF
TRBJ2-7,TRBV12-5,.,.,TGTGCTAGCAGCCGGGACACCAACGAGCAGTACTTC,CASSRDTNEQYF
TRBJ2-5,TRBV5-1,TRBD1,.,TGCGCCAGCAGCGACAGGGTTGAAGAGACCCAGTACTTC,CASSDRVEETQYF
TRBJ2-7,TRBV9,TRBD2,.,TGTGCCAGCAGCGTAGTGGGAGGGACGGGCGAGCAGTACTTC,CASSVVGGTGEQYF
TRBJ1-2,TRBV7-2,TRBD1,.,TGTGCCAGCAGTTTGGACAGGGCTAACTATGGCTACACCTTC,CASSLDRANYGYTF
TRBJ1-1,TRBV18,TRBD1,.,TGTGCCAGCTCACTCGCGACAGGGTCCGCCACTGAAGCTTTCTTT,CASSLATGSATEAFF
TRBJ1-3,TRBV3-1/TRBV3-2,.,.,TGTGCCAGCAGCCAGTTGGGGGCAAGCTCTGGAAACACCATATATTTT,CASSQLGASSGNTIYF
TRBJ2-7,TRBV2,TRBD1,.,TGTGCCAGCAGACCCGGGACAGCGGTTTACGAGCAGTACTTC,CASRPGTAVYEQYF
TRBJ2-1,TRBV5-6,.,few,TGTGCCAGCAGCCCCCTTGAGAACCGCAATGAGCAGTTCTTC,CASSPLENRNEQFF
TRBJ2-1,TRBV7-3,TRBD2,.,TGTGCCAGCAGCGCTACTAGCGGGGTGAGCTCCTACAATGAGCAGTTCTTC,CASSATSGVSSYNEQFF
TRBJ1-2,TRBV18,.,.,TGTGCCAGCTCACCAATTACAGCGGCTCAGGTCCCATTAGCTAGTGGCTACACCTTC,CASSPITAAQVPLASGYTF
TRBJ1-5,TRBV3-1/TRBV3-2,.,.,TGTGCCAGCAGCCAAGACCTGGGAGCGAATCAGCCCCAGCATTTT,CASSQDLGANQPQHF